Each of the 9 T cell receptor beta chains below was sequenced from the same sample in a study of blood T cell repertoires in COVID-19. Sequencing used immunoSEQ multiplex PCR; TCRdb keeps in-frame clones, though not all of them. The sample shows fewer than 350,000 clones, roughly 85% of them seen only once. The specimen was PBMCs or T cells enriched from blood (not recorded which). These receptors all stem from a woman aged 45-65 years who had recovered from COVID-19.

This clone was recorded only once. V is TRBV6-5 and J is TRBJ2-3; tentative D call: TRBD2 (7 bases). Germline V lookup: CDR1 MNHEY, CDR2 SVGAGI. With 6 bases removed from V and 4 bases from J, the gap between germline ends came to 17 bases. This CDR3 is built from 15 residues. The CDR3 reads CASRSLGGAPDTQYF. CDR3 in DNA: TGTGCCAGCAGATCCCTGGGGGGGGCCCCAGATACGCAGTATTTT.

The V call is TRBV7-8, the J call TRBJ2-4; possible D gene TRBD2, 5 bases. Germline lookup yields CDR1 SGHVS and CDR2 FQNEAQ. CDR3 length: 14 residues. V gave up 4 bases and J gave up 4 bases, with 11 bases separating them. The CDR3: CASSSEGRKNIQYF. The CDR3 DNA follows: TGTGCCAGCAGCTCCGAGGGAAGAAAAAACATTCAGTACTTC. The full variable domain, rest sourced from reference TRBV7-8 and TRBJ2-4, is GAGVSQSPRYKVAKRGQDVALRCDPISGHVSLFWYQQALGQGPEFLTYFQNEAQLDKSGLPSDRFFAERPEGSVSTLKIQRTQQEDSAVYLCASSSEGRKNIQYFGAGTRLSVL.

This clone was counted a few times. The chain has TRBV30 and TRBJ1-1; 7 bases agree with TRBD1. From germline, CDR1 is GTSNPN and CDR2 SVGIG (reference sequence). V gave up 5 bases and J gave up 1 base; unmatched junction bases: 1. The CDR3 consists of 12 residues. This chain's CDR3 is CAWGQENTEAFF. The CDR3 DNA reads TGTGCCTGGGGACAGGAGAACACTGAAGCTTTCTTT.

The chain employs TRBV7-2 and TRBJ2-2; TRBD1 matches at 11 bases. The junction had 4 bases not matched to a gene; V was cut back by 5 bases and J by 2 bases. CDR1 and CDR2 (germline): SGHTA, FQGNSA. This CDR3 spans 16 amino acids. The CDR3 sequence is CASSGQGATNTGELFF. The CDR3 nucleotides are TGTGCCAGCAGCGGACAGGGGGCGACCAACACCGGGGAGCTGTTTTTT.

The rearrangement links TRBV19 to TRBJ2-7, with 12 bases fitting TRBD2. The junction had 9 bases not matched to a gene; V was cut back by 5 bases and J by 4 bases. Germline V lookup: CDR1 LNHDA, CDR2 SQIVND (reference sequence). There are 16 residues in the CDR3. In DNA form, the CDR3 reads TGTGCCAGTAGTGCCCAGCTAGCGGGGGGGCCATACGAGCAGTACTTC. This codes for CASSAQLAGGPYEQYF.

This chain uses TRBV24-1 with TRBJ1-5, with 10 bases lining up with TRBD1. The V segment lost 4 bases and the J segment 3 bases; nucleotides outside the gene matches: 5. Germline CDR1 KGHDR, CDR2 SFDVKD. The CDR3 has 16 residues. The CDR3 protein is CATSDSDRGLNQPQHF. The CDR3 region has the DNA TGTGCCACCAGTGACTCCGACAGGGGGCTCAATCAGCCCCAGCATTTT.

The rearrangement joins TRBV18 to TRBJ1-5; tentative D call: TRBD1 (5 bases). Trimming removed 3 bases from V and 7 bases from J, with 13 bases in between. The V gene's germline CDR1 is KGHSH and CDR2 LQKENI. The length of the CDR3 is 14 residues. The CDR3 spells CASSPRFGGQPQHF. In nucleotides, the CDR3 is TGTGCCAGCTCACCCCGGTTCGGGGGGCAGCCCCAGCATTTT.

The CDR3 nucleotides read TGTGCCAGCAGCTCAACCAGGGTCCTCTCTGGAAACACCATATATTTT. Protein sequence: CASSSTRVLSGNTIYF. V gene TRBV7-9 combines with J gene TRBJ1-3, with D tentatively TRBD1 (5 bases). The CDR3 has 16 residues. With 4 bases removed from V and 0 bases from J, the gap between germline ends came to 13 bases. Germline V CDR1 and CDR2: SEHNR, FQNEAQ (reference sequence).

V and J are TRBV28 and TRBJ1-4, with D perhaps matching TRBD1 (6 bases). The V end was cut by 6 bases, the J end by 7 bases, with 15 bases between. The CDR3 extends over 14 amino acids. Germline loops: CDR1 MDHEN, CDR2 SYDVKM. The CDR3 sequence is CASRPQGKIEKLFF. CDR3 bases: TGTGCCAGCAGACCTCAGGGGAAAATTGAAAAACTGTTTTTT.